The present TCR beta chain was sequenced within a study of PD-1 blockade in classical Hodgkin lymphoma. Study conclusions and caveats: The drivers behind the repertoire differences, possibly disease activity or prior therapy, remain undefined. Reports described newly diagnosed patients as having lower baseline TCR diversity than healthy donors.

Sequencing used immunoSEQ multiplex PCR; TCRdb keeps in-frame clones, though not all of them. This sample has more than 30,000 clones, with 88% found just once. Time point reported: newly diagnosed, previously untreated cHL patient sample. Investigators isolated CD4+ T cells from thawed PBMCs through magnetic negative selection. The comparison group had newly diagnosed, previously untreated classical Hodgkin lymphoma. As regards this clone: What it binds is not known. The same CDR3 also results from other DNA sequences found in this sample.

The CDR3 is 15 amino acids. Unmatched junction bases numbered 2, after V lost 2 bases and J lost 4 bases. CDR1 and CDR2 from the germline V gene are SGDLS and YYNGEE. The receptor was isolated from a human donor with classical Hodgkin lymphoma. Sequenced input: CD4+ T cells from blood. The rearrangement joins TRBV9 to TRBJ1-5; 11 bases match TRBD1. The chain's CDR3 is CASSVGQGENQPQHF. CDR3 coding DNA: TGTGCCAGCAGCGTGGGACAGGGGGAAAATCAGCCCCAGCATTTT.